This TCR beta chain came from a study of high-grade serous ovarian cancer treatment subgroups. The tumor samples were collected prior to definitive surgery or chemotherapy. The CDR3 has 17 residues. Trimming shortened V by 3 bases and J by 5 bases, and 20 bases separated the two germline ends. Germline V gene lookup returns CDR1 LGHNA and CDR2 YNFKEQ. This table comes from immunoSEQ multiplex PCR, and its TCRdb copy is limited to in-frame clones, with some not included. The sample carries about 16,000 clones, approximately 73% recorded once. Notes on the study in general: TCR relatedness rose with neoantigen level and trended with mutation load.

Remarks on this clone: The antigen remains unidentified.

The clonotype originates from a human donor with high-grade serous ovarian cancer. The sequencing sample was made of tumor tissue. This chain uses TRBV4-2 with TRBJ1-3; possible D gene TRBD1, 5 bases. CDR3 region: CASSHATRQGGRNTIYF. CDR3 DNA: TGTGCCAGCAGCCATGCCACCCGGCAGGGCGGGCGAAACACCATATATTTT.